The clone carrying this T cell receptor beta chain was seen more than once but under ten times. Its target is unknown. Patients chosen for sequencing had shown CD8+CD57+ cell expansion by flow cytometry. The diagnosis in all patients was severe acquired aplastic anemia. No patient had been given any therapy when blood was sampled. The sample is drawn from a study of CD8+CD57+ T cells in acquired aplastic anemia. Study overall: 3.2 ug was the average amount of DNA from sorted CD4+ and CD8+ cells. Study-level findings and limits: Overlap between patients and controls comprised 25 to 30 CD8+ CDR3 sequences.

Germline CDR1 MGHDK, CDR2 SYGVNS. Losses at the gene ends were 3 bases for V and 9 bases for J; bases not matched to a gene: 9. This CDR3 spans 15 amino acids. For CDR3 and TCR beta VDJ profiling, genomic DNA was the template used. TCRdb redid the calling of the reads with MiXCR, one entry per CDR3 protein. The table includes hundreds of thousands of distinct CDR3 sequences, 25% to 40% detected once. The clonotype was recovered from a human donor with aplastic anemia. The source material was sorted CD4+, CD8+, or CD8+CD57+ T cells (not recorded which) from PBMCs. This chain joins TRBV25-1 and TRBJ2-1; TRBD2 matches at 9 bases. Written as DNA, the CDR3 is TGTGCCAGCAGTGATTGGGTAGCGGGAGTCGGTGAGCAGTTCTTC. The encoded protein is CASSDWVAGVGEQFF.